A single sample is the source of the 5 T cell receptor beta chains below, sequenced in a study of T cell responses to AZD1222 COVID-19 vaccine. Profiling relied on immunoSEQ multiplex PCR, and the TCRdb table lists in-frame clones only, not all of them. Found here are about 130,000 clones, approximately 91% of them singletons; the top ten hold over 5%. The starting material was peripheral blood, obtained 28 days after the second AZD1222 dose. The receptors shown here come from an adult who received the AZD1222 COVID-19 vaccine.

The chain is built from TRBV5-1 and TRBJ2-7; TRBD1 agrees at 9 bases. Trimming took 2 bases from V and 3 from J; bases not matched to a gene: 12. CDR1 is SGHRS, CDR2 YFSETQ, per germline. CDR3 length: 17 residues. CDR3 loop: CASSFDGQGSSYYEQYF. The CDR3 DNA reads TGCGCCAGCAGCTTTGACGGACAGGGGAGTAGCTACTACGAGCAGTACTTC.

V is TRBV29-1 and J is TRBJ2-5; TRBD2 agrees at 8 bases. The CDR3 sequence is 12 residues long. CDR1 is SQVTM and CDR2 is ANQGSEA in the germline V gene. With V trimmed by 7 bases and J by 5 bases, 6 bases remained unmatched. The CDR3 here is CSASGGPETQYF. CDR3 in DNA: TGCAGCGCCTCGGGAGGGCCGGAGACCCAGTACTTC.

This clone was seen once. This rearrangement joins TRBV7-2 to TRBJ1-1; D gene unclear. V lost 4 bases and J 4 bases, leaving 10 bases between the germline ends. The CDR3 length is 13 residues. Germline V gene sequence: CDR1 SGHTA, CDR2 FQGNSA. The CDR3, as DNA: TGTGCCAGCAGCTCCCTTTTGGGCACTGAAGCTTTCTTT. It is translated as CASSSLLGTEAFF. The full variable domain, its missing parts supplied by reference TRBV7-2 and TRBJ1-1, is GAGVSQSPSNKVTEKGKDVELRCDPISGHTALYWYRQSLGQGLEFLIYFQGNSAPDKSGLPSDRFSAERTGGSVSTLTIQRTQQEDSAVYLCASSSLLGTEAFFGQGTRLTVV.

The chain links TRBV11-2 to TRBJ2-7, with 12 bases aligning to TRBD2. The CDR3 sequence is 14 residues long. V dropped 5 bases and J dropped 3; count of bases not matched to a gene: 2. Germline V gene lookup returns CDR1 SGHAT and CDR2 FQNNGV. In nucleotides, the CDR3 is TGTGCCAGCAGCCCGACTAGCGGGAGCTACGAGCAGTACTTC. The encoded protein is CASSPTSGSYEQYF.

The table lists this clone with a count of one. In DNA form, the CDR3 reads TGCGCCAGCAGCTTGGGAGGGACACAAAACAATGAGCAGTTCTTC. This gives the protein CASSLGGTQNNEQFF. The V call is TRBV5-1, the J call TRBJ2-1; D might be TRBD1 (6 bases). The V gene lost 0 bases and the J gene lost 5 bases, with 12 bases spanning the gap. Germline lookup yields CDR1 SGHRS and CDR2 YFSETQ. There are 15 residues in the CDR3.